These T cell receptor beta chains were read from a single sample in a study of blood T cell repertoires in COVID-19. Measured with immunoSEQ multiplex PCR; TCRdb has only the in-frame clones, and not every one. The sample contains some 64,000 clones, around two thirds of which appear only once. Sequences were obtained from PBMCs or T cells enriched from blood (not recorded which). The receptors originated from a woman in her sixties or seventies who had been exposed to COVID-19. Both conserved end residues are trimmed from each CDR3. The size entry is marked missing in some rows and otherwise reads once, few, many or a size class.

v_call: TRBV5-8
clone_size: .
j_call: TRBJ2-3
cdr3_aa: ASSPRSPGQGTDTQY

v_call: TRBV30
clone_size: .
j_call: TRBJ1-1
cdr3_aa: AWSVRAGGVLEAF

v_call: TRBV6-2/TRBV6-3
clone_size: .
j_call: TRBJ1-5
cdr3_aa: ASSADRGYNQPQH

v_call: TRBV29-1
clone_size: .
j_call: TRBJ2-1
cdr3_aa: SAPLAGDRVEQF

v_call: TRBV28
clone_size: .
j_call: TRBJ2-5
cdr3_aa: ASSFSPETQY

v_call: TRBV5-4
clone_size: .
j_call: TRBJ2-2
cdr3_aa: ASSSRTGSRTGELF

v_call: TRBV5-8
clone_size: many
j_call: TRBJ2-1
cdr3_aa: ASSFTGFEQF

v_call: TRBV5-1
clone_size: .
j_call: TRBJ1-2
cdr3_aa: ASSKGQGHDGYT

v_call: TRBV7-2
clone_size: .
j_call: TRBJ1-1
cdr3_aa: ASSPHREVEAF

v_call: TRBV28
clone_size: .
j_call: TRBJ1-5
cdr3_aa: ASSSPGGAEQPQH

v_call: TRBV9
clone_size: .
j_call: TRBJ2-1
cdr3_aa: ASSGPGLARADEQF

v_call: TRBV3-1/TRBV3-2
clone_size: .
j_call: TRBJ1-4
cdr3_aa: ASSLQPHGHPVEKLF

v_call: TRBV5-6
clone_size: .
j_call: TRBJ1-5
cdr3_aa: ASSLLGGPSNQPQH

v_call: TRBV11-2
clone_size: .
j_call: TRBJ2-5
cdr3_aa: ASSLDRGRETQY

v_call: TRBV28
clone_size: .
j_call: TRBJ1-4
cdr3_aa: ASSFLGAGGEKLF

v_call: TRBV18
clone_size: .
j_call: TRBJ2-7
cdr3_aa: ASSPGQTEQY

v_call: TRBV5-6
clone_size: .
j_call: TRBJ2-7
cdr3_aa: ASSLVSGGAYEQY

v_call: TRBV19
clone_size: .
j_call: TRBJ2-7
cdr3_aa: ASSGSRSEQY

v_call: TRBV28
clone_size: few
j_call: TRBJ1-3
cdr3_aa: ASSPGQAFAGNTIY

v_call: TRBV9
clone_size: .
j_call: TRBJ2-7
cdr3_aa: ASSGPGQGSYEQY

v_call: TRBV5-1
clone_size: .
j_call: TRBJ1-1
cdr3_aa: ASTWTGGFTEAF

v_call: TRBV29-1
clone_size: .
j_call: TRBJ1-2
cdr3_aa: SVEVGADYGYT

v_call: TRBV3-1/TRBV3-2
clone_size: .
j_call: TRBJ2-1
cdr3_aa: ASSQISGASYNEQF

v_call: TRBV18
clone_size: .
j_call: TRBJ2-7
cdr3_aa: ASSPPAGIEQY

v_call: TRBV7-2
clone_size: .
j_call: TRBJ1-2
cdr3_aa: ASSLQGGALDYT

v_call: TRBV7-9
clone_size: .
j_call: TRBJ1-2
cdr3_aa: ASSLTGEDYGYT

v_call: TRBV7-9
clone_size: .
j_call: TRBJ1-2
cdr3_aa: ASSLGQGYT

v_call: TRBV28
clone_size: .
j_call: TRBJ2-5
cdr3_aa: ASSHRGEETQY

v_call: TRBV7-2
clone_size: .
j_call: TRBJ2-1
cdr3_aa: ASSIWTGGYGEQF

v_call: TRBV7-2
clone_size: .
j_call: TRBJ2-5
cdr3_aa: ASSPPPVLAGRGGETQY

v_call: TRBV30
clone_size: .
j_call: TRBJ2-1
cdr3_aa: AWGLAGGYNEQF

v_call: TRBV28
clone_size: .
j_call: TRBJ2-5
cdr3_aa: ASSLSAGDVRETQY

v_call: TRBV25-1
clone_size: .
j_call: TRBJ1-2
cdr3_aa: ASGPGQIAGYT

v_call: TRBV27
clone_size: .
j_call: TRBJ1-2
cdr3_aa: ASSPGLSNYGYT

v_call: TRBV19
clone_size: .
j_call: TRBJ1-2
cdr3_aa: ASSMTGISYGYT

v_call: TRBV5-5
clone_size: .
j_call: TRBJ1-1
cdr3_aa: ASSAYQGNTEAF

v_call: TRBV27
clone_size: .
j_call: TRBJ1-6
cdr3_aa: ASSSGQGPNSPLH

v_call: TRBV5-4
clone_size: .
j_call: TRBJ2-2
cdr3_aa: ASSPDRAVGGELF

v_call: TRBV4-3
clone_size: .
j_call: TRBJ2-7
cdr3_aa: ASSQLAGDDEQY

v_call: TRBV5-1
clone_size: .
j_call: TRBJ1-1
cdr3_aa: ASSLVRGAGEAF

v_call: TRBV28
clone_size: .
j_call: TRBJ1-2
cdr3_aa: ASRISGPVRRGYT

v_call: TRBV5-4
clone_size: .
j_call: TRBJ1-2
cdr3_aa: ASSPWTGEYYGYT

v_call: TRBV7-2
clone_size: .
j_call: TRBJ2-7
cdr3_aa: ASSWRLSSGYEQY

v_call: TRBV2
clone_size: few
j_call: TRBJ1-2
cdr3_aa: ASRGTGDNYGYT

v_call: TRBV29-1
clone_size: .
j_call: TRBJ1-2
cdr3_aa: SGTLDSGYGYT

v_call: TRBV28
clone_size: .
j_call: TRBJ1-6
cdr3_aa: ASTRKGRQGASPLH

v_call: TRBV19
clone_size: .
j_call: TRBJ1-3
cdr3_aa: AGIIGNTIY

v_call: TRBV4-1
clone_size: .
j_call: TRBJ1-2
cdr3_aa: ASSQPGTGYGYT

v_call: TRBV28
clone_size: .
j_call: TRBJ2-7
cdr3_aa: ASQGSSYEQY

v_call: TRBV30
clone_size: .
j_call: TRBJ2-7
cdr3_aa: AWSEGTYEQY